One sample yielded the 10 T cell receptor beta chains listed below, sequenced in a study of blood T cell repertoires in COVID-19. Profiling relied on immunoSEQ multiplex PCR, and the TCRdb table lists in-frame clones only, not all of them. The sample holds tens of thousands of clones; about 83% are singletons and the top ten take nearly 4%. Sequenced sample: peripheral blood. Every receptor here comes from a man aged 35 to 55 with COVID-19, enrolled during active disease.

The CDR3 DNA reads TGTGCCAGCAGGAACCGGGAGGCGGGCGGGGAGCTGTTTTTT. Amino acid sequence: CASRNREAGGELFF. The rearrangement uses TRBV28 and TRBJ2-2, with 7 bases matching TRBD2. The CDR3 sequence is 14 residues long. With V trimmed by 6 bases and J by 7 bases, 8 bases remained unmatched. Germline V gene sequence: CDR1 MDHEN, CDR2 SYDVKM.

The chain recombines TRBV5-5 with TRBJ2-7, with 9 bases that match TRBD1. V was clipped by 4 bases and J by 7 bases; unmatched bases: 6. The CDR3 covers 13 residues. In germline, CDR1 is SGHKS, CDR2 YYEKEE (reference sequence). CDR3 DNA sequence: TGTGCCAGCAGCCAGAACAGGGGGCAGGAGCAGTACTTC. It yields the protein CASSQNRGQEQYF. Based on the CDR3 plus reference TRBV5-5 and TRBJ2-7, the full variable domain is DAGVTQSPTHLIKTRGQQVTLRCSPISGHKSVSWYQQVLGQGPQFIFQYYEKEERGRGNFPDRFSARQFPNYSSELNVNALLLGDSALYLCASSQNRGQEQYFGPGTRLTVT.

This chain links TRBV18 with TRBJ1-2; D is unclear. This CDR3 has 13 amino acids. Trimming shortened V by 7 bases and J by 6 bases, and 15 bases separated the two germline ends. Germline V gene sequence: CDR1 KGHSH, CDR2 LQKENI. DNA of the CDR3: TGTGCCAGCTTTACCAGGACTCTAGATGGCTACACCTTC. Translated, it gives CASFTRTLDGYTF.

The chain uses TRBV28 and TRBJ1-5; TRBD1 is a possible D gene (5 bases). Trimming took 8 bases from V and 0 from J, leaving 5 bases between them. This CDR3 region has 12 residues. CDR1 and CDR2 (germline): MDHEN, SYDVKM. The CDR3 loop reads CASQGSNQPQHF. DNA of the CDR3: TGTGCCAGCCAGGGTAGCAATCAGCCCCAGCATTTT.

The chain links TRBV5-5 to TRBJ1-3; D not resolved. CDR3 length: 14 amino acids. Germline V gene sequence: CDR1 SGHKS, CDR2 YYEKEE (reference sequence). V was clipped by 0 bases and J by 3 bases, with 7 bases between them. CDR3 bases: TGTGCCAGCAGCTTGGATGGGCTTGGAAACACCATATATTTT. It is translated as CASSLDGLGNTIYF. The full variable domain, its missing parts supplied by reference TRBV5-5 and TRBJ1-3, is DAGVTQSPTHLIKTRGQQVTLRCSPISGHKSVSWYQQVLGQGPQFIFQYYEKEERGRGNFPDRFSARQFPNYSSELNVNALLLGDSALYLCASSLDGLGNTIYFGEGSWLTVV.

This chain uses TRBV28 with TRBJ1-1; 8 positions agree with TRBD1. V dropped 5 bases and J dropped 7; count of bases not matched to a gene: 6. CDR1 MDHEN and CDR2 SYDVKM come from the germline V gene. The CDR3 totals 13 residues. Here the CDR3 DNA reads TGTGCCAGCAGTCCTCCCGACAGGGGTGAAGCTTTCTTT. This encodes CASSPPDRGEAFF. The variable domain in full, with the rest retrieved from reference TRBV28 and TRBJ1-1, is DVKVTQSSRYLVKRTGEKVFLECVQDMDHENMFWYRQDPGLGLRLIYFSYDVKMKEKGDIPEGYSVSREKKERFSLILESASTNQTSMYLCASSPPDRGEAFFGQGTRLTVV.

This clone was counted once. The chain's CDR3 is CASSQRQQAEAFF. The CDR3 coding sequence is TGTGCCAGCAGCCAACGGCAACAGGCTGAAGCTTTCTTT. The chain uses TRBV3-1 (or the pseudogene TRBV3-2) and TRBJ1-1, with a weak D call TRBD1 (5 bases). Germline loops: CDR1 LGHDT, CDR2 YNNKEL (reference sequence). The CDR3 is 13 amino acids. Trimming left V 2 bases short and J 6 bases short, with 10 bases between.

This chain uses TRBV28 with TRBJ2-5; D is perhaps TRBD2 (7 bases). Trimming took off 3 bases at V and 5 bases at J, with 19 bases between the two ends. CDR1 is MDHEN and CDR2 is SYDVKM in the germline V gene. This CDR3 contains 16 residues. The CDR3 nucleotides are TGTGCCAGCAGTTTGGACGGCGGGGGCTCGCGGGAGACCCAGTACTTC. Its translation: CASSLDGGGSRETQYF.

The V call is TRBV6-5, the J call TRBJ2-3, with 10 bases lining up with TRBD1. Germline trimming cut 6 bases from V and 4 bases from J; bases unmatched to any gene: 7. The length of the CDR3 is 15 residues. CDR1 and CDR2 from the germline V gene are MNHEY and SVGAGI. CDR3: CASRYGQGGSDTQYF. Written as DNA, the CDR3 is TGTGCCAGCAGATACGGACAGGGGGGGTCAGATACGCAGTATTTT.

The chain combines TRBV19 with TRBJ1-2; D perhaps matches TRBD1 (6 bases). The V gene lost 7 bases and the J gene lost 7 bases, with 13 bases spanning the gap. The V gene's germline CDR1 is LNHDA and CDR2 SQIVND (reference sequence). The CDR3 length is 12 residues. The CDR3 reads CASIQQGGGYTF. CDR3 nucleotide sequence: TGTGCCAGTATCCAACAGGGTGGTGGCTACACCTTC.